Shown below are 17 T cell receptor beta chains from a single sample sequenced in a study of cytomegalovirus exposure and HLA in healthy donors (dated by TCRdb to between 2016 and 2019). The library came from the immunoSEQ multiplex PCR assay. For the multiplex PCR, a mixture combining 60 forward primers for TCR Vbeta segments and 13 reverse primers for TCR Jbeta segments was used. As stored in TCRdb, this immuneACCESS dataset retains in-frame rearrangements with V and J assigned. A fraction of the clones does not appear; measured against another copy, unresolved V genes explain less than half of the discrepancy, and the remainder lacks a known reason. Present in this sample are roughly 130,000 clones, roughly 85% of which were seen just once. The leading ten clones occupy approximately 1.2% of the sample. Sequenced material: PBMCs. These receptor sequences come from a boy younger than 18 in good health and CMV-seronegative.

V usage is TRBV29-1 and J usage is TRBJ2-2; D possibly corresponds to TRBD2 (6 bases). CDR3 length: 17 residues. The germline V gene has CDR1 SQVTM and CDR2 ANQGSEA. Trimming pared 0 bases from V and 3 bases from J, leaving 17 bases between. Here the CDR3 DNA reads TGCAGCGTTGAAGATCGGGTCCTGGGCGGGGACACCGGGGAGCTGTTTTTT. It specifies CSVEDRVLGGDTGELFF.

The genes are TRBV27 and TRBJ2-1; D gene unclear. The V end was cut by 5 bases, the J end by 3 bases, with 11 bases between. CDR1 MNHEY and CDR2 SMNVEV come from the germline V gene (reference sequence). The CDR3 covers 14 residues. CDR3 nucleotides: TGTGCCAGCAGTGCCTCTAGAGGCTACAATGAGCAGTTCTTC. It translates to CASSASRGYNEQFF.

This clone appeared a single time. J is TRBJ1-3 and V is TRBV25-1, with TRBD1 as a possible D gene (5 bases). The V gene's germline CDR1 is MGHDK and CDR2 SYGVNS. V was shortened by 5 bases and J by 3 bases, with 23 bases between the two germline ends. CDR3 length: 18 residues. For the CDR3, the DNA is TGTGCCAGCAGTCCTCTCTTGCGGGGGGTCGGCTTTGGAAACACCATATATTTT. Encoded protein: CASSPLLRGVGFGNTIYF.

The CDR3, as DNA: TGTGCCAGCAGCGTTAGCGGGGAAGGCTACGAGCAGTACTTC. This codes for CASSVSGEGYEQYF. This chain links TRBV7-9 with TRBJ2-7, with 8 bases aligning to TRBD2. The V gene's germline CDR1 is SEHNR and CDR2 FQNEAQ (reference sequence). The CDR3 sequence is 14 residues long. V lost 5 bases and J lost 3; bases outside the gene matches: 6.

CDR3 amino acids: CASRSRIYNEQFF. The CDR3 DNA is TGTGCCAGCAGGTCTAGGATCTACAATGAGCAGTTCTTC. This chain joins TRBV9 and TRBJ2-1; no reliable D call. This CDR3 spans 13 amino acids. The V end was cut by 5 bases, the J end by 3 bases, with 9 bases between. CDR1 SGDLS and CDR2 YYNGEE come from the germline V gene.

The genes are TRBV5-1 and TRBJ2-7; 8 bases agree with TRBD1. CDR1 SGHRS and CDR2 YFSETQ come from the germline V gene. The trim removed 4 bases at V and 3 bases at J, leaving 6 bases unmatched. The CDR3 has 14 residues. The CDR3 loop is CASSPGTGDYEQYF. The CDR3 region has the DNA TGCGCCAGCAGCCCCGGGACAGGCGACTACGAGCAGTACTTC. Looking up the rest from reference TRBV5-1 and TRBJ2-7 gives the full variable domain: KAGVTQTPRYLIKTRGQQVTLSCSPISGHRSVSWYQQTPGQGLQFLFEYFSETQRNKGNFPGRFSGRQFSNSRSEMNVSTLELGDSALYLCASSPGTGDYEQYFGPGTRLTVT.

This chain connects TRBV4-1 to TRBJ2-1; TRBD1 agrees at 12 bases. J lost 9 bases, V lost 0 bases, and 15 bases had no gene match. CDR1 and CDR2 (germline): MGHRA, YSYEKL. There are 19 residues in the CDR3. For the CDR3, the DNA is TGCGCCAGCAGCCAAGAAGAGGGGGTAACCGGGACAGGGGGCACTGAGCAGTTCTTC. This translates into CASSQEEGVTGTGGTEQFF.

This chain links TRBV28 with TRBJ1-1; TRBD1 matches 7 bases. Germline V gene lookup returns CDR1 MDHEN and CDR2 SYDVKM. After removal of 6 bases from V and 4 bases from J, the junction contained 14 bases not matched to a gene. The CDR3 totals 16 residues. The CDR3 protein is CASSPWKGAWGTEAFF. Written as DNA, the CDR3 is TGTGCCAGCAGCCCTTGGAAGGGGGCCTGGGGCACTGAAGCTTTCTTT.

The CDR3 sequence is CASSEARLAGGGTGELFF. For the CDR3, the DNA is TGTGCCAGCAGTGAAGCCCGACTAGCGGGAGGGGGCACCGGGGAGCTGTTTTTT. V gene TRBV2 combines with J gene TRBJ2-2; 14 bases match TRBD2. Germline CDR1 SNHLY, CDR2 FYNNEI. This CDR3 has 18 amino acids. V lost 0 bases, J lost 4 bases, and 4 bases stayed unmatched.

DNA of the CDR3: TGTGCCAGCAGTGATCAGGGGGCGGACACCGGGGAGCTGTTTTTT. Its protein is CASSDQGADTGELFF. This chain uses TRBV2 with TRBJ2-2; TRBD1 aligns across 8 bases. The CDR3 is 15 amino acids. After removal of 3 bases from V and 3 bases from J, the junction contained 3 bases not matched to a gene. CDR1 is SNHLY, CDR2 FYNNEI, per germline.

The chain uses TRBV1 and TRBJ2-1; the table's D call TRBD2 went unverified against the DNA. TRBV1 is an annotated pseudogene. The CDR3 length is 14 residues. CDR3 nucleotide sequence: TGCACCAGCAGGATTAGCGGGATTTTAAATGAGCAGTTCTTC. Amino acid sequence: CTSRISGILNEQFF.

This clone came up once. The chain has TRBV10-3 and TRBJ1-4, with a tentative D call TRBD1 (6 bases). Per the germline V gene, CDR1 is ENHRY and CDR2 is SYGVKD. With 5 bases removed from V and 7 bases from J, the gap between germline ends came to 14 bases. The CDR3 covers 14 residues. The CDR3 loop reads CAISMTGSLEKLFF. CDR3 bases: TGTGCCATCAGTATGACAGGCTCTCTTGAAAAACTGTTTTTT.

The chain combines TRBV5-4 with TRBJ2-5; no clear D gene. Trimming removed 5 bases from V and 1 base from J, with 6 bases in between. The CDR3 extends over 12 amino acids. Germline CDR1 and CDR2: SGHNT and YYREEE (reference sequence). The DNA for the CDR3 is TGTGCCAGCAGTTATCCCCAAGAGACCCAGTACTTC. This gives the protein CASSYPQETQYF.

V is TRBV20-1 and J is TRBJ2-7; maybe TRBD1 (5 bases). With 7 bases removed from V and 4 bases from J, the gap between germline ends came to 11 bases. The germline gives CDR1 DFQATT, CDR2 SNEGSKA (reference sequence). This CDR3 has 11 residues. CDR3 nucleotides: TGCAGTGTCAGAAGGGGTTACGAGCAGTACTTC. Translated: CSVRRGYEQYF.

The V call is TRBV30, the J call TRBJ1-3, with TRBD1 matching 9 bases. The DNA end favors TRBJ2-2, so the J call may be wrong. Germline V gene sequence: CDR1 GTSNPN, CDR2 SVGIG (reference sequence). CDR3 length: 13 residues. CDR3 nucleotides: TGTGCCTGCGGAGACAGGGGGGCCGGGGAGCTGTTTTTT. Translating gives CACGDRGAGELFF.

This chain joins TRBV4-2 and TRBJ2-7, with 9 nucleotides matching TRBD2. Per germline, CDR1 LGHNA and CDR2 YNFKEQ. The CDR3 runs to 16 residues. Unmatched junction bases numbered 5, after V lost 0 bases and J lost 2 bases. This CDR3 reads CASSQDEAGGPYEQYF. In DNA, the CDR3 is TGTGCCAGCAGCCAAGATGAGGCGGGAGGGCCCTACGAGCAGTACTTC.

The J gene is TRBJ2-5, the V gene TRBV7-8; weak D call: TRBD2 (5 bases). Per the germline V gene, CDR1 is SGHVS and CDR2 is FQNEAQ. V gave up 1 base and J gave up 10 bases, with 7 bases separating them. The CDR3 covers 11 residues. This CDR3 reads CASSLVRDQYF. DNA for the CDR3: TGTGCCAGCAGCTTAGTGAGGGACCAGTACTTC. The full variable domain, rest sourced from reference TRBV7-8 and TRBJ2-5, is GAGVSQSPRYKVAKRGQDVALRCDPISGHVSLFWYQQALGQGPEFLTYFQNEAQLDKSGLPSDRFFAERPEGSVSTLKIQRTQQEDSAVYLCASSLVRDQYFGPGTRLLVL.